Below are 17 T cell receptor beta chains sequenced from a single sample in a study of cytomegalovirus exposure and HLA in healthy donors. 13 Jbeta primers and 60 Vbeta primers were used for the PCR. Measured with immunoSEQ multiplex PCR; TCRdb has only the in-frame clones, and not every one. Of more than 95,000 clones listed, about 85% are singletons. Sequencing used PBMCs. The receptors come from a man aged 18 to 29 in good health and CMV-seropositive.

This sequence joins TRBV6-1 and TRBJ2-7; D is perhaps TRBD1 (6 bases). The germline V gene encodes CDR1 MNHNS and CDR2 SASEGT. Deletions cut 2 bases from V and 11 bases from J, with 13 bases between. CDR3 length: 12 amino acids. Written as DNA, the CDR3 is TGTGCCAGCAGTGAACGGGACAACCGGGAGTACTTC. This gives the protein CASSERDNREYF.

This chain connects TRBV2 to TRBJ2-3; 13 bases agree with TRBD2. The CDR3 totals 19 residues. Germline CDR1 reads SNHLY; CDR2 reads FYNNEI. J gave up 0 bases and V 6 bases, and 12 bases lay outside the gene matches. The CDR3 reads CASRTSSGTSGASTDTQYF. DNA for the CDR3: TGTGCCAGCAGGACATCTTCCGGGACTAGCGGGGCAAGCACAGATACGCAGTATTTT. The entire variable domain, with the rest obtained from reference TRBV2 and TRBJ2-3, is as follows: EPEVTQTPSHQVTQMGQEVILRCVPISNHLYFYWYRQILGQKVEFLVSFYNNEISEKSEIFDDQFSVERPDGSNFTLKIRSTKLEDSAMYFCASRTSSGTSGASTDTQYFGPGTRLTVL.

This rearrangement joins TRBV7-8 to TRBJ2-2, with unresolved D. Germline V gene data show CDR1 as SGHVS and CDR2 as FQNEAQ. V lost 4 bases and J lost 9, with 9 bases in between. This CDR3 comprises 12 residues. The CDR3 DNA is TGTGCCAGCAGCTCGGGTGCCTGGGAGCTGTTTTTT. This gives the protein CASSSGAWELFF.

V is TRBV19 and J is TRBJ1-2; no reliable D call. Trimming left V 6 bases short and J 8 bases short, with 16 bases between. The CDR3 extends over 13 amino acids. Germline V CDR1 and CDR2: LNHDA, SQIVND (reference sequence). This chain's CDR3 is CASRGRERAGYTF. DNA for the CDR3: TGTGCCAGTAGGGGCCGAGAAAGAGCAGGCTACACCTTC.

In the case of this clone: The junction departs from germline at one end; a sequencing error may be responsible. The chain recombines TRBV7-9 with TRBJ2-3; a weak D match, TRBD1 (5 bases). Germline values: CDR1 SEHNR, CDR2 FQNEAQ (reference sequence). The CDR3 has 15 amino acids. This chain's CDR3 is CSSSLLDSSTDTQYF. In DNA, the CDR3 is TGTTCCAGCAGCTTACTTGACAGTAGCACAGATACGCAGTATTTT.

The chain joins TRBV19 to TRBJ1-2; 7 positions agree with TRBD1. In germline, CDR1 is LNHDA, CDR2 SQIVND (reference sequence). There are 15 residues in the CDR3. V trimming: 1 base; J trimming: 8 bases; junction bases outside the gene matches: 10. This CDR3 is CASSIVAQGVEGYTF. CDR3 nucleotides: TGTGCCAGTAGTATAGTAGCCCAGGGGGTTGAGGGCTACACCTTC. Full variable domain (remainder filled in from reference TRBV19 and TRBJ1-2): DGGITQSPKYLFRKEGQNVTLSCEQNLNHDAMYWYRQDPGQGLRLIYYSQIVNDFQKGDIAEGYSVSREKKESFPLTVTSAQKNPTAFYLCASSIVAQGVEGYTFGSGTRLTVV.

The chain has TRBV4-3 and TRBJ2-7, with D tentatively TRBD2 (6 bases). This CDR3 is built from 15 residues. Trimming cost V 1 base and J 1 base, with 11 bases left between them. Per germline, CDR1 LGHNA and CDR2 YSLEER. CDR3 sequence (DNA): TGCGCCAGCAGCCAAGCCCCGGGACTTTCCTACGAGCAGTACTTC. Encoded protein: CASSQAPGLSYEQYF.

The chain uses TRBV25-1 and TRBJ1-6, with D unclear. Trimming left V 1 base short and J 6 bases short, with 13 bases between. The CDR3 is 16 amino acids. Germline CDR1 and CDR2: MGHDK and SYGVNS. The CDR3 region is CASSEFEAGGNSPLHF. The CDR3 DNA reads as TGTGCCAGCAGTGAATTCGAGGCCGGTGGTAATTCACCCCTCCACTTT.

This chain uses TRBV6-1 with TRBJ2-7; 11 nucleotides agree with TRBD1. Germline CDR1 MNHNS, CDR2 SASEGT. After removal of 2 bases from V and 7 bases from J, the junction contained 10 bases not matched to a gene. The CDR3 covers 16 residues. The CDR3 region is CASSELGQGAVGEQYF. CDR3 in DNA: TGTGCCAGCAGTGAACTAGGACAGGGGGCCGTTGGAGAGCAGTACTTC.

This clone was recorded only once. The chain recombines TRBV5-4 with TRBJ1-5; 10 nucleotides line up with TRBD1. The CDR3 runs to 18 residues. Germline V gene data show CDR1 as SGHNT and CDR2 as YYREEE (reference sequence). V lost 4 bases to trimming and J lost 0 bases; unmatched junction nucleotides: 10. The CDR3 is CASSHQVGTGASNQPQHF. The DNA of the CDR3 is TGTGCCAGCAGCCACCAGGTGGGGACAGGGGCTAGCAATCAGCCCCAGCATTTT.

In this sample, this clone turned up once. The chain couples TRBV2 to TRBJ2-5, with TRBD2 identical over 15 bases. This CDR3 has 17 residues. V lost 4 bases to trimming and J lost 5 bases; unmatched junction nucleotides: 8. Germline V lookup: CDR1 SNHLY, CDR2 FYNNEI. The CDR3 nucleotides read TGTGCCAGCAGTGGGAGGACTAGCGGGAGGGCCCGGGAGACCCAGTACTTC. Translating it yields CASSGRTSGRARETQYF. Full variable domain (missing parts from reference TRBV2 and TRBJ2-5): EPEVTQTPSHQVTQMGQEVILRCVPISNHLYFYWYRQILGQKVEFLVSFYNNEISEKSEIFDDQFSVERPDGSNFTLKIRSTKLEDSAMYFCASSGRTSGRARETQYFGPGTRLLVL.

J is TRBJ2-5 and V is TRBV2, with 8 positions matching TRBD2. The J call may be faulty, since TRBJ2-7 better matches the DNA end. The CDR3 totals 15 residues. In germline, CDR1 is SNHLY, CDR2 FYNNEI. CDR3 nucleotides: TGTGCCAGCAGTGTGGGTAGCGGGAAGGCCTACGAGCAGTACTTC. Translating it yields CASSVGSGKAYEQYF.

This sequence joins TRBV4-2 and TRBJ1-4; TRBD1 matches 7 bases. Germline CDR1 reads LGHNA; CDR2 reads YNFKEQ. This CDR3 has 15 residues. The trim removed 3 bases at V and 4 bases at J, leaving 5 bases unmatched. CDR3: CASSQEGQYNEKLFF. CDR3 sequence (DNA): TGTGCCAGCAGCCAGGAGGGACAGTATAATGAAAAACTGTTTTTT.

DNA of the CDR3: TGTGCCAGCAGCTTAGGTGGGCGTGGAAACACCATATATTTT. It encodes CASSLGGRGNTIYF. The V call is TRBV11-2, the J call TRBJ1-3; D is uncertain. V was clipped by 1 base and J by 3 bases, with 7 bases between them. There are 14 residues in the CDR3. The V gene's germline CDR1 is SGHAT and CDR2 FQNNGV.

V usage is TRBV15 and J usage is TRBJ2-2; 7 bases line up with TRBD1. The germline gives CDR1 LNHNV, CDR2 YYDKDF (reference sequence). There are 13 residues in the CDR3. V was pared by 5 bases and J by 4 bases, with 1 base of the junction left unmatched. The CDR3 here is CATSPGGTGELFF. The CDR3 nucleotides read TGTGCCACCAGCCCAGGGGGCACCGGGGAGCTGTTTTTT. Full variable domain (rest looked up from reference TRBV15 and TRBJ2-2): DAMVIQNPRYQVTQFGKPVTLSCSQTLNHNVMYWYQQKSSQAPKLLFHYYDKDFNNEADTPDNFQSRRPNTSFCFLDIRSPGLGDTAMYLCATSPGGTGELFFGEGSRLTVL.

V is TRBV21-1 and J is TRBJ2-7; the table assigns TRBD2, which was not confirmed against the DNA. TRBV21-1 constitutes a pseudogene. The CDR3 length is 16 residues. CDR3 in DNA: TGTGCCAGCAGCAAAGTTCGTTCCGGTGATACCTACGAGCAGTACTTC. This translates into CASSKVRSGDTYEQYF.

The chain combines TRBV12-5 with TRBJ2-7, with 7 bases that match TRBD1. CDR3 length: 18 residues. The V gene's germline CDR1 is LGHNT and CDR2 FRNRAP. Trimming removed 1 base from V and 1 base from J; junction bases left unmatched: 13. CDR3 protein: CASGLATLGTAISYEQYF. The CDR3 DNA follows: TGTGCTAGTGGTTTGGCGACTCTAGGGACAGCAATTTCCTACGAGCAGTACTTC. The entire variable domain, with the rest obtained from reference TRBV12-5 and TRBJ2-7, is as follows: DARVTQTPRHKVTEMGQEVTMRCQPILGHNTVFWYRQTMMQGLELLAYFRNRAPLDDSGMPKDRFSAEMPDATLATLKIQPSEPRDSAVYFCASGLATLGTAISYEQYFGPGTRLTVT.